What follows are 13 T cell receptor beta chains derived from one specimen sequenced in a study of control samples from healthy donors and cancer patients. Only in-frame clones appear in the TCRdb table, and some are missing; sequencing was by immunoSEQ multiplex PCR. The table has about 150,000 clones, about 93% seen once; the top ten hold about 0.73%. The sequencing input was blood. Receptor source: a woman in her thirties in good health.

V is TRBV6-1 and J is TRBJ1-5; D unclear. V gave up 1 base and J gave up 4 bases, with 5 bases separating them. The CDR3 extends over 13 amino acids. From germline, CDR1 is MNHNS and CDR2 SASEGT. The CDR3 DNA follows: TGTGCCAGCAGTGAAGGCCTAAATCAGCCCCAGCATTTT. Encoded protein: CASSEGLNQPQHF.

The rearrangement joins TRBV6-4 to TRBJ2-7; 10 bases are shared with TRBD2. Germline V gives CDR1 MRHNA, CDR2 SNTAGT. The CDR3 loop spans 18 amino acids. Trimming at V came to 8 bases and at J to 3 bases, leaving 19 bases not matched to a gene. CDR3 sequence (DNA): TGTGCCAGCGCACGGGGAGCGGGAGGGCCCTCTCGGGGCTACGAGCAGTACTTC. Translating it yields CASARGAGGPSRGYEQYF.

In this sample, this clone turned up once. The chain carries TRBV5-6 and TRBJ1-1; no reliable D call. Germline CDR1 and CDR2: SGHDT and YYEEEE. The germline V and J ends were trimmed by 3 bases and 8 bases, with 11 bases remaining between them. The CDR3 is 12 residues long. CDR3 nucleotide sequence: TGTGCCAGCAGCTCCTACGCGGGGGAAGCTTTCTTT. Protein sequence: CASSSYAGEAFF.

V and J are TRBV7-3 and TRBJ2-2; D gene unclear. The CDR3 spans 13 residues. Trimming took off 2 bases at V and 6 bases at J, with 7 bases between the two ends. The germline V gene has CDR1 SGHTA and CDR2 FQGTGA. CDR3 amino acids: CASSLDAPGELFF. DNA of the CDR3: TGTGCCAGCAGCTTAGATGCCCCCGGGGAGCTGTTTTTT. Drawing the rest from reference TRBV7-3 and TRBJ2-2, the complete variable domain is GAGVSQTPSNKVTEKGKYVELRCDPISGHTALYWYRQSLGQGPEFLIYFQGTGAADDSGLPNDRFFAVRPEGSVSTLKIQRTERGDSAVYLCASSLDAPGELFFGEGSRLTVL.

This sequence joins TRBV9 and TRBJ1-1; D not resolved. V lost 3 bases to trimming and J lost 1 base, with 7 bases between them. The CDR3 has 13 amino acids. Germline CDR1 is SGDLS and CDR2 is YYNGEE. The CDR3 coding sequence is TGTGCCAGCAGCGGAACAAAGAACACTGAAGCTTTCTTT. Its protein product is CASSGTKNTEAFF.

The chain is built from TRBV5-6 and TRBJ2-6; no definite D call. CDR1 SGHDT and CDR2 YYEEEE come from the germline V gene. The CDR3 consists of 15 residues. V gave up 0 bases and J gave up 0 bases, with 4 bases separating them. DNA for the CDR3: TGTGCCAGCAGCTTGGTCCTCTCTGGGGCCAACGTCCTGACTTTC. This codes for CASSLVLSGANVLTF.

The V call is TRBV5-6, the J call TRBJ2-4; D could derive from TRBD1 or TRBD2 (5 bases each). Trimming took off 0 bases at V and 2 bases at J, with 15 bases between the two ends. CDR1 SGHDT and CDR2 YYEEEE come from the germline V gene. This CDR3 comprises 17 residues. The chain's CDR3 is CASSLDVGTLSKNIQYF. DNA of the CDR3: TGTGCCAGCAGCTTGGACGTGGGGACGTTATCCAAAAACATTCAGTACTTC.

The chain has TRBV28 and TRBJ1-5; no clear D gene. CDR1 MDHEN and CDR2 SYDVKM come from the germline V gene. Trimming stripped 6 bases from V and 7 bases from J, with 7 bases between. The length of the CDR3 is 11 residues. The CDR3 reads CASSQQQPQHF. As DNA, the CDR3 is TGTGCCAGCAGCCAACAGCAGCCCCAGCATTTT. The complete variable domain, with remaining parts taken from reference TRBV28 and TRBJ1-5, reads DVKVTQSSRYLVKRTGEKVFLECVQDMDHENMFWYRQDPGLGLRLIYFSYDVKMKEKGDIPEGYSVSREKKERFSLILESASTNQTSMYLCASSQQQPQHFGDGTRLSIL.

The chain couples TRBV28 to TRBJ1-2; TRBD1 aligns across 10 bases. J was trimmed by 5 bases and V by 4 bases; bases with no gene match: 1. Germline CDR1 reads MDHEN; CDR2 reads SYDVKM. This CDR3 comprises 13 residues. CDR3 loop: CASSSGQGYGYTF. CDR3 coding DNA: TGTGCCAGCAGTTCGGGACAGGGGTATGGCTACACCTTC.

The chain uses TRBV2 and TRBJ2-7; D is uncertain. The CDR3 totals 14 residues. Germline V gives CDR1 SNHLY, CDR2 FYNNEI. The ends were cut back, 5 bases at V and 7 bases at J, with 18 bases in the middle. Written as DNA, the CDR3 is TGTGCCAGCAGTACCGACTCGAAATCGGCAGAGCAGTACTTC. Encoded protein: CASSTDSKSAEQYF.

The chain couples TRBV19 to TRBJ2-2; the match to TRBD2 covers 8 bases. In germline, CDR1 is LNHDA, CDR2 SQIVND (reference sequence). The CDR3 is made up of 14 amino acids. The V and J ends lost 5 bases and 6 bases, in that order; junction bases with no gene match: 5. DNA for the CDR3: TGTGCCAGTAGTCGGGAGGGCCGCGCCGGGGAGCTGTTTTTT. This gives the protein CASSREGRAGELFF.

The chain links TRBV20-1 to TRBJ1-1; D unresolved. CDR1 is DFQATT and CDR2 is SNEGSKA in the germline V gene (reference sequence). The CDR3 is made up of 11 amino acids. The V end lost 4 bases, the J end lost 1 base, and 4 bases lay between the germline ends. CDR3 sequence reads: CSAMGNTEAFF. The DNA of the CDR3 is TGCAGTGCTATGGGGAACACTGAAGCTTTCTTT.

This clone came up once. The rearrangement links TRBV28 to TRBJ2-5, with 7 bases matching TRBD1. Germline V gene data show CDR1 as MDHEN and CDR2 as SYDVKM. V trimming: 8 bases; J trimming: 3 bases; junction bases outside the gene matches: 6. This CDR3 has 13 residues. CDR3 in amino acids: CASQRDRKETQYF. In nucleotides, the CDR3 is TGTGCCAGCCAAAGGGACAGAAAAGAGACCCAGTACTTC.